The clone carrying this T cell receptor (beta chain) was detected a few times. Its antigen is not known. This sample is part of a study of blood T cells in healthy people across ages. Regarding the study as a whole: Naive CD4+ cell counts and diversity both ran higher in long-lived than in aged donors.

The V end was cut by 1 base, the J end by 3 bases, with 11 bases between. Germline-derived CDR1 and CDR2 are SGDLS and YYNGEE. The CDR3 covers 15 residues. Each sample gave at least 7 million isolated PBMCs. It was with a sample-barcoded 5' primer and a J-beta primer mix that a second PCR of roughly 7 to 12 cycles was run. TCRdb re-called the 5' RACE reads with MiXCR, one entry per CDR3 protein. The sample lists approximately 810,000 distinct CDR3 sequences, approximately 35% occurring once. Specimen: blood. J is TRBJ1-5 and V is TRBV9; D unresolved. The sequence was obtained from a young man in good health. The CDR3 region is CASSVRGLNNQPQHF. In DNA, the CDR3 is TGTGCCAGCAGCGTAAGAGGGCTGAACAATCAGCCCCAGCATTTT.